The rows below give T cell receptor beta chains drawn from one sample of a study of regulatory T cells in long-lasting Graves disease. A single record per CDR3 protein comes from TCRdb applying MiXCR to the multiplex PCR reads. The sample holds more than 300,000 distinct CDR3 sequences, less than 20% seen once. The sample consisted of peripheral blood mononuclear cells (PBMCs), taken when the disease was refractory, from a patient treated with antithyroid drugs. The receptors come from a female donor with Graves disease. The CDR3 runs from the conserved cysteine through the conserved F or W. A D gene is named only where the DNA matches it firmly. Rows give clone size only sometimes, using once, few, many, or a class for an expanded clone.

j_call v_call clone_size d_call cdr3_length cdr3_nt cdr3_aa
TRBJ2-7 TRBV24-1 many TRBD1 12 TGTGCCACGGGACAGGGGATGTACGAGCAGTACTTC CATGQGMYEQYF
TRBJ1-3 TRBV7-2 . . 14 TGTGCCAGCAGCTTAGGAGTCTCTGGAAACACCATATATTTT CASSLGVSGNTIYF
TRBJ1-5 TRBV13 few . 16 TGTGCCAGCAGCTTAGGGCCCGGGCGGAGCAATCAGCCCCAGCATTTT CASSLGPGRSNQPQHF
TRBJ1-1 TRBV7-9 . . 14 TGTGCCAGCAGCTTAGGCAGGTCGGAGGCTGAAGCTTTCTTT CASSLGRSEAEAFF
TRBJ1-1 TRBV20-1 many TRBD1 16 TGCAGTGCCCTAATCGGGGGACAGGGGGCTTGGACTGAAGCTTTCTTT CSALIGGQGAWTEAFF
TRBJ1-5 TRBV28 many TRBD1 14 TGTGCCAGCAGCAAAGGAGGGGGCTATCAGCCCCAGCATTTT CASSKGGGYQPQHF
TRBJ2-7 TRBV30 once . 12 TGTGCCTGGAGTGCCACAGGGAGTGAGCAGTACTTC CAWSATGSEQYF
TRBJ2-5 TRBV3-1 many TRBD2 15 TGTGCCAGCAGTCAGGGACTAGCGGGAGGAGGCACCCAGTACTTC CASSQGLAGGGTQYF
TRBJ2-2 TRBV12-3/TRBV12-4 many TRBD1 11 TGTGCCACCCAGGGGGCCGGGGAGCTGTTTTTT CATQGAGELFF
TRBJ2-6 TRBV6-1 few . 17 TGTGCCGGCCGGCCCGGCAGGGCTCCCTCTGGGGCCAACGTCCTGACTTTC CAGRPGRAPSGANVLTF
TRBJ1-4 TRBV7-9 many . 16 TGTGCCAGCAGCCCCTCTACCGGCAGTTTTGAGGCGAAACTGTTTTTT CASSPSTGSFEAKLFF
TRBJ1-1 TRBV5-1 . . 14 TGCGCCAGCAGCAGGACAGCGGGGAACACTGAAGCTTTCTTT CASSRTAGNTEAFF
TRBJ2-6 TRBV14 . TRBD2 19 TGTGCCAGCAGCCAAGATTTGGAGGGAGGGGAGTTCGGGGCCAACGTCCTGACTTTC CASSQDLEGGEFGANVLTF
TRBJ1-1 TRBV28 many . 14 TGTGCCAGCAGTTTAAGGGGTACGGCCACTGAAGCTTTCTTT CASSLRGTATEAFF
TRBJ1-3 TRBV27 few . 13 TGTGCCAGCAGTTTATCGAGTGGGGACACCATATATTTT CASSLSSGDTIYF
TRBJ2-7 TRBV11-2 many . 14 TGTGCCAGCAGCTCCAACTTACAGGGCTTGGAACAGTACTTC CASSSNLQGLEQYF
TRBJ1-1 TRBV27 many TRBD1 16 TGTGCCAGCAGTTTAGGACAGGGGGCAGGAAGCACTGAAGCTTTCTTT CASSLGQGAGSTEAFF
TRBJ1-2 TRBV24-1 many TRBD1 16 TGTGCCACCAGTGATCGAAATAGGGGGCCGAACTATGGCTACACCTTC CATSDRNRGPNYGYTF
TRBJ2-4 TRBV15 few TRBD2 16 TGTGCCACCAGCAGAGGGGGGACTAGCGGGAATAACATTCAGTACTTC CATSRGGTSGNNIQYF
TRBJ2-7 TRBV27 . . 15 TGTGCCAGCAGTTTACCACGACGGCCAGAGTACGAGCAGTACTTC CASSLPRRPEYEQYF
TRBJ2-7 TRBV7-2 many . 14 TGTGCCAGCAGCTTAACGGACGTCTCCTACGAGCAGTACTTC CASSLTDVSYEQYF
TRBJ2-2 TRBV20-1 few TRBD2 14 TGCAGTGCTAGAGTCGGCGGGAGCACCGGGGAGCTGTTTTTT CSARVGGSTGELFF
TRBJ1-2 TRBV27 few . 13 TGTGCCAGCAGGGACGGGGGCGCGGAAGGCTACACCTTC CASRDGGAEGYTF
TRBJ2-5 TRBV7-3 many . 17 TGTGCCAGCAGCTCCCCTAGGGGGGCTGGGAGGCAAGAGACCCAGTACTTC CASSSPRGAGRQETQYF
TRBJ1-3 TRBV7-2 few TRBD1 17 TGTGCCAGCAGCGGGGGACAGGGTATCTCTGAAGGAAACACCATATATTTT CASSGGQGISEGNTIYF
TRBJ2-5 TRBV7-9 . TRBD2 16 TGTGCCAGCAGCCACCCTAGCGGGAGGAATGAAGAGACCCAGTACTTC CASSHPSGRNEETQYF
TRBJ2-5 TRBV12-3/TRBV12-4 . . 13 TGTGCCGGCAGTTCCGACAGGTTCAAGACCCAGTACTTC CAGSSDRFKTQYF
TRBJ2-3 TRBV24-1 once TRBD2 14 TGTGCCACCAGTGGGAGACTAGCGACAGATACGCAATATTTT CATSGRLATDTQYF
TRBJ2-7 TRBV2 many . 13 TGTGCCAGCAGCTTTAACAGGGATAGCGAGCAGTACTTC CASSFNRDSEQYF
TRBJ2-5 TRBV28 many . 14 TGTGCCAGCAGTTTAGGGGTCCTACTAGAGACCCAGTACTTC CASSLGVLLETQYF
TRBJ2-5 TRBV30 . TRBD2 15 TGTGCCTGGAGTGTATCTAGCGGGAGTAGGGAGACCCAGTACTTC CAWSVSSGSRETQYF
TRBJ2-7 TRBV28 many . 15 TGTGCCAGCAGTTTAATGGGAGAAAACTCCTACGAGCAGTACTTC CASSLMGENSYEQYF
TRBJ2-7 TRBV15 many . 14 TGTGCCACCAGCAGACGGAGGAACTCCTACGAGCAGTACTTC CATSRRRNSYEQYF
TRBJ1-1 TRBV27 . TRBD1 15 TGTGCCAGCAGTTCACTCCGGGACAGGGTGGAGAGAGCTTTCTTT CASSSLRDRVERAFF
TRBJ2-2 TRBV7-9 . . 15 TGTGCCAGCACCCCCCGGGTAGGGACCACCGGGGAGCTGTTTTTT CASTPRVGTTGELFF
TRBJ2-2 TRBV10-3 few TRBD2 17 TGTGCCATCAGTGTTAAGCGGGGTCCTAGGAACACCGGGGAGCTGTTTTTT CAISVKRGPRNTGELFF
TRBJ2-4 TRBV7-2 many . 13 TGTGCCAGCAGCCCTACAAAAGGAAACATTCAGTACTTC CASSPTKGNIQYF
TRBJ2-2 TRBV9 . . 16 TGTGCCAGCAGCGCCCCCTCCGGGAATCCCGACGGGGAGCTGTTTTTT CASSAPSGNPDGELFF
TRBJ1-6 TRBV13 . TRBD1 18 TGTGCCAGCAGCCTAGCAATCCGGGACAGGGTGCTAAATTCACCCCTCCACTTT CASSLAIRDRVLNSPLHF
TRBJ1-4 TRBV19 . . 15 TGTGCCAGTAGTATACGGGGTGCAACTAATGAAAAACTGTTTTTT CASSIRGATNEKLFF
TRBJ2-1 TRBV7-9 . TRBD2 16 TGTGCCAGCAGCTTGGGGGGGACTAGCGTATACAATGAGCAGTTCTTC CASSLGGTSVYNEQFF
TRBJ2-7 TRBV28 . . 15 TGTGCCAGCAGTTTTCGTGGTCTAGCATCCTACGAGCAGTACTTC CASSFRGLASYEQYF
TRBJ1-6 TRBV12-3/TRBV12-4 many TRBD1 16 TGTGCCAGCCAACTAGCTAACAGGGGGCAAAGTTCACCCCTCCACTTT CASQLANRGQSSPLHF
TRBJ1-1 TRBV5-1 . . 15 TGCGCCAGCAGCTCCTCGGGGAATAAAGACACTGAAGCTTTCTTT CASSSSGNKDTEAFF
TRBJ2-2 TRBV28 many . 15 TGTGCCAGCAGTTTCTCGGGACACTCCACCGGGGAGCTGTTTTTT CASSFSGHSTGELFF
TRBJ1-4 TRBV18 few TRBD1 13 TGTACCAGCTGTCCGGACAGGAATGAAAAACTGTTTTTT CTSCPDRNEKLFF
TRBJ1-2 TRBV12-5 many . 14 TGTGCTAGCTTGGCGGGGGCCCTCGGAAGAGGCTACACCTTC CASLAGALGRGYTF
TRBJ1-2 TRBV30 few . 14 TGTGCTCAAAAAGAGGCAGGACTAAGGCATGGCTACACCTTC CAQKEAGLRHGYTF
TRBJ1-2 TRBV14 many TRBD1 13 TGTGCCAGCAGCCGACAGGGAGCCTATGGCTACACCTTC CASSRQGAYGYTF
TRBJ1-5 TRBV6-2/TRBV6-3 . TRBD1 14 TGTGCCAGCAGCCTGACAGGGGCGTTGCAGCCCCAGCATTTT CASSLTGALQPQHF
TRBJ2-7 TRBV19 many . 15 TGTGCCAGTAGTCAACGTAGCGAGAGCTCCTACGAGCAGTACTTC CASSQRSESSYEQYF
TRBJ2-7 TRBV29-1 few . 11 TGCAGCGTTGAGGGCACCTACGAGCAGTACTTC CSVEGTYEQYF